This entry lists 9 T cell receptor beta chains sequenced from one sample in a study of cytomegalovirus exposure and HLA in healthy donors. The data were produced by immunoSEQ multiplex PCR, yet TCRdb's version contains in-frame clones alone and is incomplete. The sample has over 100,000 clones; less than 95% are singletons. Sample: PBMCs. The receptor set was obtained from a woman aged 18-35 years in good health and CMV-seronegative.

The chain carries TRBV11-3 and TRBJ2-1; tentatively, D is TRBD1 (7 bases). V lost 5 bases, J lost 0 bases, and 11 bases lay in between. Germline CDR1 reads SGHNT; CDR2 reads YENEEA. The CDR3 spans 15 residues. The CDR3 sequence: CASSPGGSSYNEQFF. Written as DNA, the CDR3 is TGTGCCAGCAGCCCAGGGGGGAGCTCCTACAATGAGCAGTTCTTC.

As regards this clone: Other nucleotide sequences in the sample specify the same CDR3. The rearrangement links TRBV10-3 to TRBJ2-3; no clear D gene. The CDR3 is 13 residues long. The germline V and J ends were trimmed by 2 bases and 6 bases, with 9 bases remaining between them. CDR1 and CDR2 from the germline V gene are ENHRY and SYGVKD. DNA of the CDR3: TGTGCCATCAGTGAGGCTAGTACGGATACGCAGTATTTT. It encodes CAISEASTDTQYF.

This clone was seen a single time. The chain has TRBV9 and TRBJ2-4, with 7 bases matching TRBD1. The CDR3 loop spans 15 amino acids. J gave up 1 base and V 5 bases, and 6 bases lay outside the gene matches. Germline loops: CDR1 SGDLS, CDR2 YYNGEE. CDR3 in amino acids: CASRRDRVAKNIQYF. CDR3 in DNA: TGTGCCAGCAGGCGCGACAGGGTGGCCAAAAACATTCAGTACTTC.

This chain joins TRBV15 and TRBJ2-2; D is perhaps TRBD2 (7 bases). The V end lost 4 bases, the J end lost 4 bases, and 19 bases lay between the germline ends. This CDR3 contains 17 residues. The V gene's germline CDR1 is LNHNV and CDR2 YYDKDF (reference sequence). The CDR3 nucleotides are TGTGCCACCAGCAAGCGTGGCATGGGGGGGCCCACCGGGGAGCTGTTTTTT. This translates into CATSKRGMGGPTGELFF.

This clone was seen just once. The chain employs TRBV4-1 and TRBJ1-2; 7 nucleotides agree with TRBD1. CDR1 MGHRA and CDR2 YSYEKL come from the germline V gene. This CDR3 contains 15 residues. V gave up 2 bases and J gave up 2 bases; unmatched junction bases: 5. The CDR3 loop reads CASSQTTGQNYGYTF. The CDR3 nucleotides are TGCGCCAGCAGCCAAACTACGGGACAGAACTATGGCTACACCTTC.

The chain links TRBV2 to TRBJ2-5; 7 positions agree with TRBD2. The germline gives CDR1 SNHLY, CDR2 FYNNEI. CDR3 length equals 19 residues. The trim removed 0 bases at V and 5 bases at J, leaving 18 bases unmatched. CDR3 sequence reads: CASSEAGMGAGDDRETQYF. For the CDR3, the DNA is TGTGCCAGCAGTGAAGCTGGAATGGGTGCGGGGGACGATCGGGAGACCCAGTACTTC. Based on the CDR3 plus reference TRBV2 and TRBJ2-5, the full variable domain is EPEVTQTPSHQVTQMGQEVILRCVPISNHLYFYWYRQILGQKVEFLVSFYNNEISEKSEIFDDQFSVERPDGSNFTLKIRSTKLEDSAMYFCASSEAGMGAGDDRETQYFGPGTRLLVL.

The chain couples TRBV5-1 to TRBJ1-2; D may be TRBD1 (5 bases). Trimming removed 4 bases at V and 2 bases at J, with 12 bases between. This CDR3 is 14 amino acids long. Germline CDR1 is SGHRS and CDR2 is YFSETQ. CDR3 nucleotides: TGCGCCAGCAGCCCTAGGGGTGAGAACTATGGCTACACCTTC. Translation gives CASSPRGENYGYTF.

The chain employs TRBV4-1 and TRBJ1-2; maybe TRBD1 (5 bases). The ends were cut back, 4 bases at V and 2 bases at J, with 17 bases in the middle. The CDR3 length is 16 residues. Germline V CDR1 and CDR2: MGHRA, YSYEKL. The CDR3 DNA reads TGCGCCAGCAGCCCTACGAGTGTGGGGCCCAACTATGGCTACACCTTC. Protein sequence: CASSPTSVGPNYGYTF.

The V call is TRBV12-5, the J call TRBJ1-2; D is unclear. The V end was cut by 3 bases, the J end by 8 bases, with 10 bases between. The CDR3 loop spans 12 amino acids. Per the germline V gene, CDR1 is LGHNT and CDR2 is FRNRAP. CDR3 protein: CASGFPQVGYTF. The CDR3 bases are TGTGCTAGTGGTTTTCCCCAGGTGGGCTACACCTTC.